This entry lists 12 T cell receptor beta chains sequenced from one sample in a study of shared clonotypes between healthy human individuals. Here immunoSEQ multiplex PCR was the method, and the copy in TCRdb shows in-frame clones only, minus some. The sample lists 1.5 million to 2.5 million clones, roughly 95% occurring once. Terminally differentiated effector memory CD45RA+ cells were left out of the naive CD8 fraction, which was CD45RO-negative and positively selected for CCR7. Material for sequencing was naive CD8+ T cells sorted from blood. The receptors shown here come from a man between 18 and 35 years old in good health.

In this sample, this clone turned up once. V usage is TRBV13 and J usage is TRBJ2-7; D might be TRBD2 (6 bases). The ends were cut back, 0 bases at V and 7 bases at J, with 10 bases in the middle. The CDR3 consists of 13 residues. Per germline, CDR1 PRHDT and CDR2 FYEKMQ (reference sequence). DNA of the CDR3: TGTGCCAGCAGCTTAGGCCGGGGGTGGGAGCAGTACTTC. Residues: CASSLGRGWEQYF. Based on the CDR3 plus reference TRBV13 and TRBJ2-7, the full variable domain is AAGVIQSPRHLIKEKRETATLKCYPIPRHDTVYWYQQGPGQDPQFLISFYEKMQSDKGSIPDRFSAQQFSDYHSELNMSSLELGDSALYFCASSLGRGWEQYFGPGTRLTVT.

The CDR3 loop reads CASSTTSGALEPQHF. The CDR3 coding sequence is TGTGCCAGCAGTACAACCTCCGGGGCCTTAGAGCCCCAGCATTTT. V usage is TRBV27 and J usage is TRBJ1-5; possibly TRBD1 for D (5 bases). The V gene's germline CDR1 is MNHEY and CDR2 SMNVEV (reference sequence). This CDR3 contains 15 residues. Trimming stripped 5 bases from V and 8 bases from J, with 19 bases between.

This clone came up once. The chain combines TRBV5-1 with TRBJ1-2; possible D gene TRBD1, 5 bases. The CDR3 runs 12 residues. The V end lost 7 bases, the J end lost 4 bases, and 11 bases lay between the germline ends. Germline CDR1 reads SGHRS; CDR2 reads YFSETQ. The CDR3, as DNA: TGCGCCAGCGGAAGGGGTGGCTATGGCTACACCTTC. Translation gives CASGRGGYGYTF.

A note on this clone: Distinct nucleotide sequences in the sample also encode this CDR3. Here the CDR3 DNA reads TGTGCCAGCAGCTTAGTAGGAGGGACCTACAATGAGCAGTTCTTC. Protein: CASSLVGGTYNEQFF. The chain joins TRBV7-9 to TRBJ2-1; perhaps TRBD2 as D (6 bases). V was cut by 1 base and J by 2 bases, with 9 bases left in between. From germline, CDR1 is SEHNR and CDR2 FQNEAQ (reference sequence). CDR3 length: 15 residues.

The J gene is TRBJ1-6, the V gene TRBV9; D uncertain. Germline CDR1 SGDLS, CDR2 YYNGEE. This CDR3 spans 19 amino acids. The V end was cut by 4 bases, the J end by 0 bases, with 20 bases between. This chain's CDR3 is CASSSEEGPLGSYNSPLHF. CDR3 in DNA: TGTGCCAGCAGCTCCGAGGAAGGTCCCCTCGGCTCCTATAATTCACCCCTCCACTTT.

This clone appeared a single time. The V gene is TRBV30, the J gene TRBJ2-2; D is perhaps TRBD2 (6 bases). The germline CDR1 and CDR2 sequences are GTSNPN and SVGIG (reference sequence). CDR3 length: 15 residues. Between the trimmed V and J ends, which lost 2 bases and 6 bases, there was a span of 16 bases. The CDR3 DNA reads TGTGCCTGGAGTTTTTCTAGCGTGGTGCCCGGGGAGCTGTTTTTT. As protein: CAWSFSSVVPGELFF.

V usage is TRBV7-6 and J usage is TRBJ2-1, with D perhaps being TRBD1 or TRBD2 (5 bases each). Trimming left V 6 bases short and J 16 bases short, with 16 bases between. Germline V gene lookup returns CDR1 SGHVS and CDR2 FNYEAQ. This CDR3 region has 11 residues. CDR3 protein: CASSPGTVAFF. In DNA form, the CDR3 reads TGTGCCAGCAGTCCCGGGACGGTGGCTTTCTTC.

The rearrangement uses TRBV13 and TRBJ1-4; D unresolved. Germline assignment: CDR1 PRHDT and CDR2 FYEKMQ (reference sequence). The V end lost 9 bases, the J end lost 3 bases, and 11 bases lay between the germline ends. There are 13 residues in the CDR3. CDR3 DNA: TGTGCCAGTGGGTTAGGAGCTAATGAAAAACTGTTTTTT. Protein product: CASGLGANEKLFF.

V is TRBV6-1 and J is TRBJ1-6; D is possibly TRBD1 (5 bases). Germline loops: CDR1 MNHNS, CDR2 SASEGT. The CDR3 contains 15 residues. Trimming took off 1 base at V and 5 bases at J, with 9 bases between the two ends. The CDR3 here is CASSEEGTHNSPLHF. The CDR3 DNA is TGTGCCAGCAGTGAAGAAGGGACTCATAATTCACCCCTCCACTTT.

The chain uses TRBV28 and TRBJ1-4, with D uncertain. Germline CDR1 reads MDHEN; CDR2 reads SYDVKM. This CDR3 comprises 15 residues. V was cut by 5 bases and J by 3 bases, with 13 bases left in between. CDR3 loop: CASSQSGLSNEKLFF. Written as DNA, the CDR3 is TGTGCCAGCAGTCAGTCGGGGTTGTCTAATGAAAAACTGTTTTTT.

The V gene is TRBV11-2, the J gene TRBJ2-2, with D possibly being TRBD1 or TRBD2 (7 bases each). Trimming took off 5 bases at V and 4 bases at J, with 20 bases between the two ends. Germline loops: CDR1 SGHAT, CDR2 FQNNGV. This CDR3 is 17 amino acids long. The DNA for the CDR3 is TGTGCCAGCAGCCAGGGGGGGAAGGGACGAGTCACCGGGGAGCTGTTTTTT. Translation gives CASSQGGKGRVTGELFF. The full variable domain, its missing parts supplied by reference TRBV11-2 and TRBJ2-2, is EAGVAQSPRYKIIEKRQSVAFWCNPISGHATLYWYQQILGQGPKLLIQFQNNGVVDDSQLPKDRFSAERLKGVDSTLKIQPAKLEDSAVYLCASSQGGKGRVTGELFFGEGSRLTVL.

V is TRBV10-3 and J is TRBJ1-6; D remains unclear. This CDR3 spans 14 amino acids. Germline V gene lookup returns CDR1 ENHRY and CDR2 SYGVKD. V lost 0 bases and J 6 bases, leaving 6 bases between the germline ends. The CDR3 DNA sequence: TGTGCCATCAGTGAGTCGATTAGTAATTCACCCCTCCACTTT. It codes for CAISESISNSPLHF.